This TCR beta chain was identified in a study of cytomegalovirus exposure and HLA in healthy donors. Study overall: Genotyping of 430 or so donors showed that around 81% belonged to the Caucasian-associated ancestry cluster. General study findings and limits: The productive fraction for most TCR beta V segments was about 90% or about 30% in an earlier analysis. Further analysis was carried out later, and it showed several of the most significant clusters appearing linked to common viral pathogens.

For this clone: The antigen is unknown.

CDR3 size: 15 residues. Per the germline V gene, CDR1 is LGHNA and CDR2 is YSLEER. V lost 0 bases and J 8 bases, leaving 14 bases between the germline ends. Researchers ran the PCR with 60 Vbeta and 13 Jbeta primers. Using immunoSEQ multiplex PCR, the repertoire was profiled, and TCRdb retains in-frame clones only, with some absent. In total, the table holds tens of thousands of clones. Sequencing was carried out using PBMCs. The receptor was derived from a middle-aged man in good health and CMV-seropositive. The chain links TRBV4-3 to TRBJ2-4, with a tentative D call TRBD1 (6 bases). CDR3 region: CASSQDQVKGDIQYF. The CDR3 DNA is TGCGCCAGCAGCCAAGATCAGGTGAAGGGGGACATTCAGTACTTC.